This T cell receptor beta chain was recorded in a study of identical twins. TCRdb analysed the 5' RACE reads with MiXCR anew, one entry per CDR3 protein. The table shows 350,000 to 400,000 distinct CDR3 sequences, with approximately 8.8% occurring only once. The CDR3 loop spans 16 amino acids. Germline V gives CDR1 SNHLY, CDR2 FYNNEI. J was trimmed by 4 bases and V by 2 bases; bases with no gene match: 6. This clonotype was picked up a small number of times. Its specificity is not known. Whole-study results and caveats: Low generation-probability sequences were in excess among twin-shared out-of-frame alpha sequences.

Sequencing input: naive T cells sorted from blood. The origin of this receptor is a woman in her fifties or sixties in good health. The chain links TRBV2 to TRBJ1-5, with 9 bases fitting TRBD1. The CDR3 protein is CASSEQGQGINQPQHF. The CDR3 coding sequence is TGTGCCAGCAGTGAACAGGGACAGGGTATTAATCAGCCCCAGCATTTT.